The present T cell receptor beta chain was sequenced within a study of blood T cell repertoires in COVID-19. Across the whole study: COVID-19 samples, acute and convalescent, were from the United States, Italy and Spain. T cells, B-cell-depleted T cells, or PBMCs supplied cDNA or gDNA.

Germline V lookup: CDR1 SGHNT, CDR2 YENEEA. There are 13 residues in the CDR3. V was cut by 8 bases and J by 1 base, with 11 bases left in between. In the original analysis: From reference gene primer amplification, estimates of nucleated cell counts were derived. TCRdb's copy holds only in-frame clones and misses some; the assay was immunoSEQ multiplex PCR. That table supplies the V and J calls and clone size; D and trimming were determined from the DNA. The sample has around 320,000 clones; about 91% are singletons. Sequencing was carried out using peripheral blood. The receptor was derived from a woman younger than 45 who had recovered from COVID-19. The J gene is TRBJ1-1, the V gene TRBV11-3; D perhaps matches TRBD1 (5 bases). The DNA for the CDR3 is TGTGCCAGCGGCCAGGGATCGAACACTGAAGCTTTCTTT. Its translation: CASGQGSNTEAFF.